This is a list of T cell receptor beta chains from one sample in a study of shared clonotypes between healthy human individuals. Repertoires were generated with immunoSEQ multiplex PCR, while TCRdb's copy carries only in-frame clones and drops some. The sample carries over a million clones, over 95% recorded once. Sequencing was performed on naive CD4+ T cells sorted from blood. These receptors came from a man aged 25 to 45 in good health. Each CDR3 is given with its conserved first and last residue. The order of the fields is V gene, CDR3 protein.

>TRBV6-5
CASSYGTTAPTEAFF
>TRBV19
CASSIGSPADEQYF
>TRBV18
CASSAERLGNTIYF
>TRBV18
CASSSGTDTQYF
>TRBV9
CASSLSGTGLYGYTF
>TRBV4-1
CASSQDYRWEETQYF
>TRBV6-5
CASSRIQGGNQPQHF
>TRBV7-9
CASSPPEAFF
>TRBV6-1
CASSTQQYEQYF
>TRBV7-3
CASSLSATRGLEAFF
>TRBV15
CATSRGGAYSYNEQFF
>TRBV29-1
CSVRQGSGQETQYF
>TRBV5-6
CASSQLTGMNTEAFF
>TRBV28
CASSSRWLQHQETQYF
>TRBV5-4
CASSLAPSGSGTGELFF
>TRBV4-3
CASSQDVPGLAGGEEETQYF
>TRBV27
CASSLGDRTTYNEQFF
>TRBV28
CASRAGIGGETQYF
>TRBV6-5
CASSKPGLAADTQYF
>TRBV11-3
CASSSGGSTDTQYF
>TRBV2
CASSEFQQALSGNTIYF
>TRBV30
CAWSVPRNEQFF
>TRBV9
CASSVGPGGSYNEQFF
>TRBV10-1
CASSESTGGSYEQYF
>TRBV7-9
CASSRHGDSANGYTF
>TRBV27
CASSPQGAAYEQYF
>TRBV5-6
CASSSQGGTGELFF
>TRBV10-3
CAISTLAGGGETQYF
>TRBV4-1
CASSQVGGVDSNEKLFF
>TRBV20-1
CSAGTGGTQYF
>TRBV6-5
CASSRGDSGNTIYF
>TRBV27
CASSSDRNQPQHF
>TRBV18
CASSPVGLAYQETQYF
>TRBV5-1
CASSGTGLATYSSYEQYF
>TRBV5-1
CASSLGAANTGELFF
>TRBV4-2
CASSQEGLLNTQYF
>TRBV19
CASSRFTGVVPGELFF
>TRBV18
CASSPMGWGTGGQETQYF
>TRBV7-6
CASSLGRQHNEQFF
>TRBV2
CASDGLAGATSSYEQYF
>TRBV9
CASSVEGGTEAFF
>TRBV5-1
CASSSGYNEQFF
>TRBV28
CASSLRGPRTQYF
>TRBV4-3
CASSQDRRSTDTQYF
>TRBV5-1
CASSLRDTAYNEQFF
>TRBV5-4
CASSSFGRGYTF
>TRBV5-1
CASSLATRDRAYEQYF
>TRBV28
CASSFVVASGNEKLFF
>TRBV10-2
CASSDPGRSRSFNEQFF
>TRBV28
CASFGTSGLMSLNEEQFF
>TRBV4-2
CASSRGTSGSSTGELFF
>TRBV11-2
CASSLVFGSGMDGYTF
>TRBV28
CASSLYYNEQFF
>TRBV7-6
CASSPLLGGAVF
>TRBV15
CATSPGTLNTGELFF